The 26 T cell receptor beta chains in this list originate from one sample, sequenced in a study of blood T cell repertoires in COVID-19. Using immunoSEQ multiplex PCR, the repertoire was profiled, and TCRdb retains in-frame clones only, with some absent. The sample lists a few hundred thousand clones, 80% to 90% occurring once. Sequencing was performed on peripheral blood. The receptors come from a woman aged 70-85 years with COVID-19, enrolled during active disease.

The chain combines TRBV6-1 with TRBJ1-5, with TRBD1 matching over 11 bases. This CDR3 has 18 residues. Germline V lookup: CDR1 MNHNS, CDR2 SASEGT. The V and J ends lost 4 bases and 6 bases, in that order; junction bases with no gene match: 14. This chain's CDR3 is CASSVPGTGGLRFQPQHF. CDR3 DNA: TGTGCCAGCAGTGTCCCCGGGACAGGGGGACTCCGTTTTCAGCCCCAGCATTTT.

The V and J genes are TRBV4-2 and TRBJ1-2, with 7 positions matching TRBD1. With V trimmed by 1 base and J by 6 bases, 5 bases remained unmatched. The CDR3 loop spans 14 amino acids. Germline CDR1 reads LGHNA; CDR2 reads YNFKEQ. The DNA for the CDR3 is TGTGCCAGCAGCCAAGTTGACAGGGTGAATGGCTACACCTTC. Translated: CASSQVDRVNGYTF.

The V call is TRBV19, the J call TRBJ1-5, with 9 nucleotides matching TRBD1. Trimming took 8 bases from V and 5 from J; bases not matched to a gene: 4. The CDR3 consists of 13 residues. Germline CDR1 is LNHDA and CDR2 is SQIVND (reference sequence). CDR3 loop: CASWTGAYQPQHF. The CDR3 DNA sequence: TGTGCCAGTTGGACAGGGGCATATCAGCCCCAGCATTTT. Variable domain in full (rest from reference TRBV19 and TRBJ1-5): DGGITQSPKYLFRKEGQNVTLSCEQNLNHDAMYWYRQDPGQGLRLIYYSQIVNDFQKGDIAEGYSVSREKKESFPLTVTSAQKNPTAFYLCASWTGAYQPQHFGDGTRLSIL.

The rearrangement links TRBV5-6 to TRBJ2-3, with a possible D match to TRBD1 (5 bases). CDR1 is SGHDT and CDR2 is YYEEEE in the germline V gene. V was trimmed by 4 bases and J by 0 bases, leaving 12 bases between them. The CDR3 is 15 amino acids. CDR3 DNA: TGTGCCAGCAGCCGATCTGGGGCTAGCACAGATACGCAGTATTTT. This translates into CASSRSGASTDTQYF.

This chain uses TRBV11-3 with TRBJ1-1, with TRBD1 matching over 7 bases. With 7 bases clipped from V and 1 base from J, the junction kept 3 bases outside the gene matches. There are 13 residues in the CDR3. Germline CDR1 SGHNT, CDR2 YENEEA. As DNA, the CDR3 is TGTGCCAGCATCTGGGACAGGAACACTGAAGCTTTCTTT. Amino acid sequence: CASIWDRNTEAFF. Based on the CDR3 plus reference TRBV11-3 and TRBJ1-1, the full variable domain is EAGVVQSPRYKIIEKKQPVAFWCNPISGHNTLYWYLQNLGQGPELLIRYENEEAVDDSQLPKDRFSAERLKGVDSTLKIQPAELGDSAVYLCASIWDRNTEAFFGQGTRLTVV.

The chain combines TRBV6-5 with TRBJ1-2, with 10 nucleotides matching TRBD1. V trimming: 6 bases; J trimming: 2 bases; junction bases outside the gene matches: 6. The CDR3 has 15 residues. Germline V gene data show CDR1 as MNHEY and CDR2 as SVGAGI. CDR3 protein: CASRKDRGSNYGYTF. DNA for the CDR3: TGTGCCAGCAGGAAGGACAGGGGGTCCAACTATGGCTACACCTTC.

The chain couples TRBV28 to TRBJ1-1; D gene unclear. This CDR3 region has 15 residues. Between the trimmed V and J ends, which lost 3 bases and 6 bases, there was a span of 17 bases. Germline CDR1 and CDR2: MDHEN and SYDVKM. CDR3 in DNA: TGTGCCAGCAGTTTCATGTCCTCAAGAGATTCTGAAGCTTTCTTT. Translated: CASSFMSSRDSEAFF.

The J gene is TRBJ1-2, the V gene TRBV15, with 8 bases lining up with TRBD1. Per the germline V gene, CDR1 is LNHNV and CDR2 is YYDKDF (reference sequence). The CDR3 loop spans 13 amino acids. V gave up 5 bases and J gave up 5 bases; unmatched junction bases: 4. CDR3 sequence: CATSRGQVYGYTF. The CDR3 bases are TGTGCCACCAGCCGGGGACAGGTATATGGCTACACCTTC.

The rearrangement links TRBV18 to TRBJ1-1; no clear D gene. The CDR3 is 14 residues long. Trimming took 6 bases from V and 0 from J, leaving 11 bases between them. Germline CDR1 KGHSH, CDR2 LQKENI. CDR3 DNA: TGTGCCAGCTCCCCCCGGGAATTGAACACTGAAGCTTTCTTT. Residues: CASSPRELNTEAFF.

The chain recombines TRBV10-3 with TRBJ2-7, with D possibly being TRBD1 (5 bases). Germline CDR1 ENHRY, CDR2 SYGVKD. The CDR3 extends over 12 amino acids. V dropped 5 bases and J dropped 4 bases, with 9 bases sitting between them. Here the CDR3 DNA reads TGTGCCATCAGTACAACAGGTTACGAGCAGTACTTC. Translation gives CAISTTGYEQYF.

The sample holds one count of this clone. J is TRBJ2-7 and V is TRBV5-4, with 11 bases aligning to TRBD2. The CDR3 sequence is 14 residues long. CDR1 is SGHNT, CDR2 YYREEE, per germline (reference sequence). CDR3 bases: TGTGCGACTAGCGGGGCTCCCCTATCCTACGAGCAGTACTTC. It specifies CATSGAPLSYEQYF.

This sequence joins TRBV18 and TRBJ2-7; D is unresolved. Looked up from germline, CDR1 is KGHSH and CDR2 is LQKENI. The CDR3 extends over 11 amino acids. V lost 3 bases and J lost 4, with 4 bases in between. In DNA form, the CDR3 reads TGTGCCAGCTCACCCCAGTACGAGCAGTACTTC. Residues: CASSPQYEQYF.

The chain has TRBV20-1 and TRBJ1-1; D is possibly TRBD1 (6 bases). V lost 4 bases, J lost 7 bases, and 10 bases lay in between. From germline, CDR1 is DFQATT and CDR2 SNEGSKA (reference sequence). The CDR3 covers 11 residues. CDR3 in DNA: TGCAGTGCTACAGGGGTAGGTGAAGCTTTCTTT. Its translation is CSATGVGEAFF.

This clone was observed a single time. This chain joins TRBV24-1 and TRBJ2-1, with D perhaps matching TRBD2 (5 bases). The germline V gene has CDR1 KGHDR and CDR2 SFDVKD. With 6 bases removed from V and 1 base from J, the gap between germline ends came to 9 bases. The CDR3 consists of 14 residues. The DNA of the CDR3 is TGTGCCACCAGTCCGGCGGGTTCCTACAATGAGCAGTTCTTC. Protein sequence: CATSPAGSYNEQFF.

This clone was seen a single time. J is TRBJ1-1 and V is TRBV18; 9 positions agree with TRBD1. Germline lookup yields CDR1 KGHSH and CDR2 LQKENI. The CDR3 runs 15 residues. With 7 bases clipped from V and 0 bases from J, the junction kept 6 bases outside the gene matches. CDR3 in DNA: TGTGCCAGCTTGCCGGGACAGGGCCTGAACACTGAAGCTTTCTTT. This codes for CASLPGQGLNTEAFF. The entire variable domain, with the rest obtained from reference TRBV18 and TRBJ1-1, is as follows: NAGVMQNPRHLVRRRGQEARLRCSPMKGHSHVYWYRQLPEEGLKFMVYLQKENIIDESGMPKERFSAEFPKEGPSILRIQQVVRGDSAAYFCASLPGQGLNTEAFFGQGTRLTVV.

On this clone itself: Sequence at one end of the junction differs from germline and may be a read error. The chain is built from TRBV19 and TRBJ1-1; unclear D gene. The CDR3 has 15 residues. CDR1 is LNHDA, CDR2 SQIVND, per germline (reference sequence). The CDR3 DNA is TGTGTCAGTGAGCCCCGACGAAGACAGAACACTGAAGCTTTCTTT. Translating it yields CVSEPRRRQNTEAFF.

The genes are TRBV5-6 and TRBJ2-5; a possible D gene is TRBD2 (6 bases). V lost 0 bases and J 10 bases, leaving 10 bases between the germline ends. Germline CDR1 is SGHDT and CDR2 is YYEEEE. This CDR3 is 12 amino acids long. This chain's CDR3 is CASSLVSGVQYF. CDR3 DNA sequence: TGTGCCAGCAGCTTGGTTTCGGGGGTCCAGTACTTC.

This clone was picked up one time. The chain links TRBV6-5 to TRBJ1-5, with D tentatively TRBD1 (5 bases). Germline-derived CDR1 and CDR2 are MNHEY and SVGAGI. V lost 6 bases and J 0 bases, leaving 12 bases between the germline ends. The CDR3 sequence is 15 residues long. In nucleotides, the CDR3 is TGTGCCAGCAGGCCCCAGGGAGGTAGCAATCAGCCCCAGCATTTT. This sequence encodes CASRPQGGSNQPQHF.

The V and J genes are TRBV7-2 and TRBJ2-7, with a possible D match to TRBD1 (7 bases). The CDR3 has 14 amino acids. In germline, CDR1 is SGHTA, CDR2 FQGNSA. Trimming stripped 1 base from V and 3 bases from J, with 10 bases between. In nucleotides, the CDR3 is TGTGCCAGCAGCTTAGGGGGGGACAGCTACGAGCAGTACTTC. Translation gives CASSLGGDSYEQYF.

The DNA for the CDR3 is TGTGCCAGCAGCTTAGCAGGCGGGTCGGGAGCTATAGATACGCAGTATTTT. Its translation is CASSLAGGSGAIDTQYF. This chain links TRBV11-3 with TRBJ2-3; TRBD2 is a possible D gene (6 bases). V was clipped by 1 base and J by 5 bases, with 19 bases between them. The CDR3 extends over 17 amino acids. Germline V gives CDR1 SGHNT, CDR2 YENEEA.

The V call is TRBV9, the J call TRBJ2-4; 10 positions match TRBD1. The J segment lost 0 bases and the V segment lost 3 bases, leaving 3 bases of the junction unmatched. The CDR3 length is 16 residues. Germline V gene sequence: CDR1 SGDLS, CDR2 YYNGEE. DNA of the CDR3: TGTGCCAGCAGCGGACAGGGGGCGGCAGCCAAAAACATTCAGTACTTC. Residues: CASSGQGAAAKNIQYF. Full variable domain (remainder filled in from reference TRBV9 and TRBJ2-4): DSGVTQTPKHLITATGQRVTLRCSPRSGDLSVYWYQQSLDQGLQFLIQYYNGEERAKGNILERFSAQQFPDLHSELNLSSLELGDSALYFCASSGQGAAAKNIQYFGAGTRLSVL.

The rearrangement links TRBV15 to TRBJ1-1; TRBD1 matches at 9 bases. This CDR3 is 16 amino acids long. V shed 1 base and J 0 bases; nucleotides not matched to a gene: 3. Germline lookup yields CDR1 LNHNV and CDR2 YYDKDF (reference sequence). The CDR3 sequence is CATSRGQGVLNTEAFF. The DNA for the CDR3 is TGTGCCACCAGCAGAGGACAGGGGGTTTTGAACACTGAAGCTTTCTTT.

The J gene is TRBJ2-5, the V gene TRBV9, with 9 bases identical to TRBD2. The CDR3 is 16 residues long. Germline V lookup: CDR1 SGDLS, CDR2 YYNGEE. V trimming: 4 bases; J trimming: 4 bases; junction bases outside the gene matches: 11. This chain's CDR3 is CASSPGAGGPGETQYF. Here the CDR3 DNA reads TGTGCCAGCAGCCCGGGCGCGGGAGGGCCAGGAGAGACCCAGTACTTC.

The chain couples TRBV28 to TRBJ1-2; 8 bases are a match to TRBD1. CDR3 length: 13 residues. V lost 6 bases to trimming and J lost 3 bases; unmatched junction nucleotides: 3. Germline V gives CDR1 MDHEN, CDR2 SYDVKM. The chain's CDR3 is CASSLQGDYGYTF. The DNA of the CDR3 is TGTGCCAGCAGCTTACAGGGGGACTATGGCTACACCTTC.

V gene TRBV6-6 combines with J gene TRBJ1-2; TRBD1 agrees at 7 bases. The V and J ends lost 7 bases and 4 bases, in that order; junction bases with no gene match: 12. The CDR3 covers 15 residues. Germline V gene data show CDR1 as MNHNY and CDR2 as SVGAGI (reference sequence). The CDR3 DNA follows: TGTGCCAGCACCCTAAACGGGGACAGCGGCTATGGCTACACCTTC. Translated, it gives CASTLNGDSGYGYTF.

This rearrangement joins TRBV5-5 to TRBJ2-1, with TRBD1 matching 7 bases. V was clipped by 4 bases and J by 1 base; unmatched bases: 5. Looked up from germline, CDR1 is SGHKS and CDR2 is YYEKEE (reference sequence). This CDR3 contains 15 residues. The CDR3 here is CASSRQGLSYNEQFF. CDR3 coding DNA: TGTGCCAGCAGCAGACAGGGTCTTTCCTACAATGAGCAGTTCTTC.